A selection of T cell receptor beta chains follows, all from one sample in a study of T cell changes during pregnancy in multiple sclerosis. Only in-frame clones appear in the TCRdb table, and some are missing; sequencing was by immunoSEQ multiplex PCR. Of about 44,000 clones in the sample, more than 90% are singletons; the top ten hold roughly 0.7%. This material consisted of CD4+ T cells from peripheral blood mononuclear cells, taken in the first trimester of pregnancy. The source is a female donor with multiple sclerosis, enrolled in a pregnancy study. Each CDR3 is given with its conserved first and last residue. Each record gives: J gene, V gene, CDR3 protein.

j_call: TRBJ2-7; v_call: TRBV7-2; cdr3_aa: CASSLAGTGAYYEQYF
j_call: TRBJ1-4; v_call: TRBV4-1; cdr3_aa: CASSQDTGRAINEKLFF
j_call: TRBJ1-2; v_call: TRBV7-9; cdr3_aa: CASSLGDRANYGYTF
j_call: TRBJ2-1; v_call: TRBV2; cdr3_aa: CASIHGLAGENEQFF
j_call: TRBJ2-3; v_call: TRBV5-1; cdr3_aa: CASSLGGQGQDTQYF
j_call: TRBJ2-3; v_call: TRBV7-3; cdr3_aa: CASSLSGSSTDTQYF
j_call: TRBJ1-6; v_call: TRBV2; cdr3_aa: CASLPGTEYSPLHF
j_call: TRBJ1-1; v_call: TRBV19; cdr3_aa: CASSISPNQDTEAFF
j_call: TRBJ2-3; v_call: TRBV5-1; cdr3_aa: CASSLQGPGTDTQYF
j_call: TRBJ2-7; v_call: TRBV2; cdr3_aa: CASSGAGLYEQYF
j_call: TRBJ2-1; v_call: TRBV9; cdr3_aa: CASSHLASRGNEQFF
j_call: TRBJ2-5; v_call: TRBV5-1; cdr3_aa: CASSAGDRDQETQYF
j_call: TRBJ1-1; v_call: TRBV27; cdr3_aa: CASSLGRMTEAFF
j_call: TRBJ1-1; v_call: TRBV18; cdr3_aa: CASSPTQARTEAFF
j_call: TRBJ2-1; v_call: TRBV25-1; cdr3_aa: CASSYNEQFF
j_call: TRBJ1-1; v_call: TRBV5-1; cdr3_aa: CASSLGGTWAEAFF
j_call: TRBJ2-7; v_call: TRBV9; cdr3_aa: CASSVGGQGSYEQYF
j_call: TRBJ2-3; v_call: TRBV18; cdr3_aa: CASSPPGTDTQYF
j_call: TRBJ2-2; v_call: TRBV10-3; cdr3_aa: CAIRRTTNTGELFF
j_call: TRBJ1-4; v_call: TRBV4-1; cdr3_aa: CASSQEVRAGYEKLFF
j_call: TRBJ1-1; v_call: TRBV5-1; cdr3_aa: CASSPWMGAEAFF
j_call: TRBJ2-1; v_call: TRBV5-4; cdr3_aa: CASRSGILTPTSYNEQFF
j_call: TRBJ2-7; v_call: TRBV5-6; cdr3_aa: CASSSLHTGGEQYF
j_call: TRBJ2-5; v_call: TRBV5-1; cdr3_aa: CASSLSGQNLEETQYF
j_call: TRBJ1-2; v_call: TRBV4-3; cdr3_aa: CASSQDQARGLYGYTF
j_call: TRBJ1-2; v_call: TRBV6-5; cdr3_aa: CASSYSGTGCTF
j_call: TRBJ1-2; v_call: TRBV29-1; cdr3_aa: CIGLRGAGGYTF
j_call: TRBJ2-3; v_call: TRBV5-4; cdr3_aa: CASSLKENFVPDTQYF
j_call: TRBJ1-1; v_call: TRBV19; cdr3_aa: CASAGQGRTEAFF
j_call: TRBJ1-1; v_call: TRBV27; cdr3_aa: CASSLRVRGTLNTEAFF
j_call: TRBJ2-7; v_call: TRBV18; cdr3_aa: CASNVQGNYEQYF
j_call: TRBJ2-2; v_call: TRBV6-1; cdr3_aa: CASEAATGVTGELFF
j_call: TRBJ2-1; v_call: TRBV10-3; cdr3_aa: CATIGLHNEQFF
j_call: TRBJ2-7; v_call: TRBV10-1; cdr3_aa: CASPASGSSYEQYF
j_call: TRBJ2-1; v_call: TRBV7-9; cdr3_aa: CASSLIGPLDEQFF
j_call: TRBJ1-2; v_call: TRBV27; cdr3_aa: CASRHSGQINYGYTF
j_call: TRBJ1-5; v_call: TRBV19; cdr3_aa: CASSFGQGLTLHQPQHF